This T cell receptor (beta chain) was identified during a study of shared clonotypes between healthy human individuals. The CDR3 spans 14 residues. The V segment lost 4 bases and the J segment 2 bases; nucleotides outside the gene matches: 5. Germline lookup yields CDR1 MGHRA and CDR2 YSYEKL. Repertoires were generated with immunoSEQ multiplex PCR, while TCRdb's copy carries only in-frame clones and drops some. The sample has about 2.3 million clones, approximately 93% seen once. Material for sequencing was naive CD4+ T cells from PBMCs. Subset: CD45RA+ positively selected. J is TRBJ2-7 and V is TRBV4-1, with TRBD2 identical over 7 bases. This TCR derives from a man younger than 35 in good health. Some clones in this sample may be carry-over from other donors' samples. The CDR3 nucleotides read TGCGCCAGCAGCCCTACGGGACTAACCTACGAGCAGTACTTC. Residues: CASSPTGLTYEQYF.